This record covers a single T cell receptor (beta chain). Its cognate antigen is unknown. Researchers took lesional scalp punch biopsies and peripheral blood from people who were alopecia areata patients. The record originates from a study of CD8+ T cells in alopecia areata. Study as a whole: Tofacitinib ran 6 to 18 months, followed by 6 months off drug. Study observations and caveats: Normal skin contains resident alphabeta T cells, and these are also sequenced in scalp samples. Possibly as an HLA-related effect, TCR sharing across patients appeared less clear than in mice.

cDNA reverse transcribed from extracted RNA served as the sequencing template. Repertoires were generated with immunoSEQ multiplex PCR, while TCRdb's copy carries only in-frame clones and drops some. This table holds 9,500 to 15,000 clones, more than 45% found once. The germline V gene has CDR1 SGDLS and CDR2 YYNGEE. The V end was cut by 0 bases, the J end by 6 bases, with 12 bases between. The CDR3 has 15 amino acids. What was sequenced was skin. The TCR was taken from a human donor with alopecia areata. V usage is TRBV9 and J usage is TRBJ2-2, with D maybe TRBD1 (6 bases). CDR3 protein: CASSVEQGFSGELFF. As DNA, the CDR3 is TGTGCCAGCAGCGTAGAACAGGGTTTCTCCGGGGAGCTGTTTTTT.